The next 17 T cell receptor beta chains were all read from a single sample in a study of cytomegalovirus exposure and HLA in healthy donors. A multiplex PCR was run with 60 Vbeta primers and 13 Jbeta primers. Assay used: immunoSEQ multiplex PCR; TCRdb lists only in-frame clones, some missing. The data contain roughly 120,000 clones, just under 75% of them singletons. The sample consisted of PBMCs. These receptors were taken from a man in his fifties or sixties in good health and CMV-seropositive.

V and J are TRBV18 and TRBJ2-2; TRBD1 matches at 8 bases. CDR3 size: 15 residues. V was pared by 6 bases and J by 6 bases, with 9 bases of the junction left unmatched. Germline CDR1 and CDR2: KGHSH and LQKENI. The CDR3 sequence is CASSQRTGSAGELFF. Written as DNA, the CDR3 is TGTGCCAGCTCCCAACGGACAGGGTCGGCCGGGGAGCTGTTTTTT.

The rearrangement uses TRBV5-4 and TRBJ2-5; D ambiguous. Trimming took off 2 bases at V and 5 bases at J, with 13 bases between the two ends. The CDR3 totals 14 residues. Germline V CDR1 and CDR2: SGHNT, YYREEE (reference sequence). For the CDR3, the DNA is TGTGCCAGCAGCTTTTCCTATTCCTCGGAGACCCAGTACTTC. Amino acid sequence: CASSFSYSSETQYF.

V usage is TRBV25-1 and J usage is TRBJ2-1; TRBD2 is a possible D gene (7 bases). The CDR3 is 14 amino acids. With 3 bases removed from V and 7 bases from J, the gap between germline ends came to 13 bases. Germline V lookup: CDR1 MGHDK, CDR2 SYGVNS. The CDR3 sequence: CASSDRGALNEQFF. The CDR3 DNA follows: TGTGCCAGCAGTGACCGGGGGGCCTTGAATGAGCAGTTCTTC.

This clone appeared a few times. The rearrangement uses TRBV7-3 and TRBJ2-3; D is possibly TRBD1 (6 bases). The CDR3 is 16 residues long. Germline V CDR1 and CDR2: SGHTA, FQGTGA. V lost 5 bases to trimming and J lost 0 bases, with 15 bases between them. CDR3 sequence (DNA): TGTGCCAGCAGCCCCGCTAGGACAGTTAGCACAGATACGCAGTATTTT. The encoded protein is CASSPARTVSTDTQYF.

This rearrangement joins TRBV28 to TRBJ1-1, with D unresolved. V was cut by 1 base and J by 10 bases, with 13 bases left in between. Germline CDR1 and CDR2: MDHEN and SYDVKM. The CDR3 sequence is 13 residues long. The CDR3 sequence: CASSLFGGGAAFF. The DNA for the CDR3 is TGTGCCAGCAGTTTATTCGGAGGTGGTGCAGCTTTCTTT.

This clone was observed a handful of times. This chain connects TRBV2 to TRBJ2-5, with D possibly matching TRBD1 (6 bases). The V gene's germline CDR1 is SNHLY and CDR2 FYNNEI. V was pared by 1 base and J by 4 bases, with 13 bases between. The CDR3 is made up of 15 amino acids. DNA of the CDR3: TGTGCCAGCAGTGAAGGGGGTGAAGGGGGAGAGACCCAGTACTTC. Its protein is CASSEGGEGGETQYF.

This chain joins TRBV7-3 and TRBJ1-1; D perhaps matches TRBD1 (6 bases). The CDR3 has 14 amino acids. V was pared by 6 bases and J by 6 bases, with 17 bases between. The germline V gene encodes CDR1 SGHTA and CDR2 FQGTGA. The chain's CDR3 is CASRPTGPEAEAFF. The CDR3 bases are TGTGCCAGCAGACCGACAGGCCCCGAAGCTGAAGCTTTCTTT.

This clone was counted once. This chain connects TRBV7-9 to TRBJ1-4; D might be TRBD1 (5 bases). The length of the CDR3 is 13 residues. Germline V lookup: CDR1 SEHNR, CDR2 FQNEAQ (reference sequence). V lost 7 bases and J 7 bases, leaving 13 bases between the germline ends. Here the CDR3 DNA reads TGTGCCAGCATAACCCTGGGGGGTGAAAAACTGTTTTTT. This translates into CASITLGGEKLFF.

The gene calls are TRBV9 and TRBJ1-2, with 8 bases that match TRBD1. The length of the CDR3 is 14 residues. V dropped 0 bases and J dropped 8; count of bases not matched to a gene: 6. Germline assignment: CDR1 SGDLS and CDR2 YYNGEE. The CDR3 DNA reads as TGTGCCAGCAGCGTAGCTAGGACAGGGTCAGGCTACACCTTC. It specifies CASSVARTGSGYTF. Variable domain in full (rest from reference TRBV9 and TRBJ1-2): DSGVTQTPKHLITATGQRVTLRCSPRSGDLSVYWYQQSLDQGLQFLIQYYNGEERAKGNILERFSAQQFPDLHSELNLSSLELGDSALYFCASSVARTGSGYTFGSGTRLTVV.

The chain couples TRBV7-3 to TRBJ2-2; a weak D match, TRBD1 (6 bases). This CDR3 spans 14 amino acids. Germline V CDR1 and CDR2: SGHTA, FQGTGA. Between the trimmed V and J ends, which lost 6 bases and 5 bases, there was a span of 13 bases. DNA for the CDR3: TGTGCCAGCAGTAGGCAAGGGGGTACCGGGGAGCTGTTTTTT. This gives the protein CASSRQGGTGELFF.

CDR3 nucleotides: TGTGCCAGCAGTCTAGAGGGGACAGGGGTCGAGGAGCAGTACTTC. This gives the protein CASSLEGTGVEEQYF. V is TRBV2 and J is TRBJ2-7; 10 bases match TRBD1. The V gene end was trimmed by 5 bases and the J gene end by 7 bases; junction bases not matched to a gene: 11. The CDR3 is made up of 15 amino acids. Germline V gene data show CDR1 as SNHLY and CDR2 as FYNNEI. The entire variable domain, with the rest obtained from reference TRBV2 and TRBJ2-7, is as follows: EPEVTQTPSHQVTQMGQEVILRCVPISNHLYFYWYRQILGQKVEFLVSFYNNEISEKSEIFDDQFSVERPDGSNFTLKIRSTKLEDSAMYFCASSLEGTGVEEQYFGPGTRLTVT.

The chain recombines TRBV5-8 with TRBJ1-6, with 9 bases aligning to TRBD1. The CDR3 extends over 16 amino acids. Germline assignment: CDR1 SGHTS and CDR2 YDEGEE. The V and J ends lost 1 base and 9 bases, in that order; junction bases with no gene match: 8. CDR3 amino acids: CASSLRAGQGGSPLHF. For the CDR3, the DNA is TGTGCCAGCAGCTTGAGGGCGGGACAGGGAGGTTCACCCCTCCACTTT.

The genes are TRBV11-2 and TRBJ2-1, with a possible D match to TRBD2 (5 bases). This CDR3 region has 14 residues. The germline CDR1 and CDR2 sequences are SGHAT and FQNNGV. The germline V and J ends were trimmed by 1 base and 4 bases, with 8 bases remaining between them. CDR3 sequence: CASSLAGRYNEQFF. Here the CDR3 DNA reads TGTGCCAGCAGCTTAGCGGGGAGATACAATGAGCAGTTCTTC.

The chain joins TRBV5-1 to TRBJ2-1, with TRBD1 matching over 7 bases. Germline CDR1 is SGHRS and CDR2 is YFSETQ. CDR3 length: 16 residues. J gave up 5 bases and V 1 base, and 9 bases lay outside the gene matches. The CDR3 bases are TGCGCCAGCAGCTTGCTACCGGGACAGATAAACAATGAGCAGTTCTTC. Encoded protein: CASSLLPGQINNEQFF.

The chain's CDR3 is CASSLGSGWDEQFF. Written as DNA, the CDR3 is TGCGCCAGCAGCTTGGGGTCAGGTTGGGATGAGCAGTTCTTC. J is TRBJ2-1 and V is TRBV5-1; D remains unclear. CDR1 SGHRS and CDR2 YFSETQ come from the germline V gene. The CDR3 contains 14 residues. V was pared by 0 bases and J by 8 bases, with 12 bases between.

The chain joins TRBV5-5 to TRBJ2-6; tentatively, D is TRBD1 (6 bases). With 4 bases removed from V and 3 bases from J, the gap between germline ends came to 11 bases. The germline CDR1 and CDR2 sequences are SGHKS and YYEKEE (reference sequence). This CDR3 has 15 amino acids. CDR3 sequence: CASSPGDFGANVLTF. Written as DNA, the CDR3 is TGTGCCAGCAGCCCAGGGGATTTTGGGGCCAACGTCCTGACTTTC. Complete variable domain (other parts from reference TRBV5-5 and TRBJ2-6): DAGVTQSPTHLIKTRGQQVTLRCSPISGHKSVSWYQQVLGQGPQFIFQYYEKEERGRGNFPDRFSARQFPNYSSELNVNALLLGDSALYLCASSPGDFGANVLTFGAGSRLTVL.

For the CDR3, the DNA is TGCGCCAGCAGCTTGGTGGGGACAGACGTCTCTGGAAACACCATATATTTT. It codes for CASSLVGTDVSGNTIYF. The chain joins TRBV5-1 to TRBJ1-3; TRBD1 matches 7 bases. The ends lost 0 bases at V and 0 bases at J; junction bases unmatched: 6. The CDR3 contains 17 residues. Germline-derived CDR1 and CDR2 are SGHRS and YFSETQ.